The sequence of this T cell receptor (beta chain) was determined in a study of T cells after yellow fever vaccination. About the study: With SMART-Seq v4 Ultra Low Input, the fractions containing low cell numbers were prepared.

In making TCR cDNA, 5'RACE template switching added a universal primer site and UMIs to it. From the 5' RACE reads, TCRdb called clonotypes with MiXCR, one entry per CDR3 protein. The profile shows a few hundred thousand distinct CDR3 sequences, around 6.8% of them singletons. Trimming removed 2 bases from V and 6 bases from J, with 13 bases in between. Germline V lookup: CDR1 SGHAT, CDR2 FQNNGV. The CDR3 extends over 15 amino acids. The sample holds a few counts of this clonotype. The genes are TRBV11-2 and TRBJ1-4; D perhaps matches TRBD1 (5 bases). The clonotype was recovered from a man between 18 and 29 years old who received the YFV17D yellow fever vaccine. The sequencing used PBMCs, collected about 49 days after the first yellow fever vaccination. The CDR3 nucleotides read TGTGCCAGCAGCTTATCACCCAGGGCCGATGAAAAACTGTTTTTT. This gives the protein CASSLSPRADEKLFF.